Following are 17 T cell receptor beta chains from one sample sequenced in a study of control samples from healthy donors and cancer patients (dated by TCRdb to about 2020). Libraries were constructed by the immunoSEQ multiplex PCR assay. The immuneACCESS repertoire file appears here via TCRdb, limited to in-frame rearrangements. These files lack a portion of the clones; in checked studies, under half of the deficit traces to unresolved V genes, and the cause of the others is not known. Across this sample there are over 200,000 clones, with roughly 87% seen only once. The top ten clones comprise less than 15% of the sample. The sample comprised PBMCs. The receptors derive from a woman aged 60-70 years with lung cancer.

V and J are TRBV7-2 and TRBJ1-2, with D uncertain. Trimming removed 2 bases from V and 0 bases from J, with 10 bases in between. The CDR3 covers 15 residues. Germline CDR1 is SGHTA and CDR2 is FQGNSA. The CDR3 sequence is CASSLSAGANYGYTF. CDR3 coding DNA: TGTGCCAGCAGCTTATCGGCAGGCGCTAACTATGGCTACACCTTC.

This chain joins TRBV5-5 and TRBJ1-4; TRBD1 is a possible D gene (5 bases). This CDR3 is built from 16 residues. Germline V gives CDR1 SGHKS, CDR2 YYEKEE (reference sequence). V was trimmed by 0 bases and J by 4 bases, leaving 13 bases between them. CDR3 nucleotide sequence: TGTGCCAGCAGCTTGGTGGGAGGGGCTTTTAATGAAAAACTGTTTTTT. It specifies CASSLVGGAFNEKLFF.

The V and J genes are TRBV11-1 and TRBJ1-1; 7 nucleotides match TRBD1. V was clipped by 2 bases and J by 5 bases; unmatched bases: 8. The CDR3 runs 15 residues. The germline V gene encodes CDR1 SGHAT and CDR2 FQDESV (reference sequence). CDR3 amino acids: CASSLNGAGGTEAFF. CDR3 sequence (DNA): TGTGCCAGCAGCTTAAACGGCGCAGGGGGGACTGAAGCTTTCTTT.

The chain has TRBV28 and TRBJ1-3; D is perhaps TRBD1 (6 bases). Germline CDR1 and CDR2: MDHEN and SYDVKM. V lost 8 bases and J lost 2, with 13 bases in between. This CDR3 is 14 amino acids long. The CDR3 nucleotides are TGTGCCAGCGGAAGGGGGGGGACTGGAAACACCATATATTTT. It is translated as CASGRGGTGNTIYF.

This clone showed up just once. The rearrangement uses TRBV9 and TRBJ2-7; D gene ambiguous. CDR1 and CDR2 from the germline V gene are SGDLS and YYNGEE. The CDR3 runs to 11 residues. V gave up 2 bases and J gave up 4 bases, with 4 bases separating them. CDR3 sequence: CASSVQYEQYF. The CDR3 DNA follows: TGTGCCAGCAGCGTCCAGTACGAGCAGTACTTC.

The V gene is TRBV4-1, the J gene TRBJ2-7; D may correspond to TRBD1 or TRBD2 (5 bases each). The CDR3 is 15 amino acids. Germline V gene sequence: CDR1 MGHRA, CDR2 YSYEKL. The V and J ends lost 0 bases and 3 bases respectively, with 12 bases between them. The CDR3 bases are TGCGCCAGCAGCCAAGATGGGGGTTGGAACTACGAGCAGTACTTC. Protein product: CASSQDGGWNYEQYF.

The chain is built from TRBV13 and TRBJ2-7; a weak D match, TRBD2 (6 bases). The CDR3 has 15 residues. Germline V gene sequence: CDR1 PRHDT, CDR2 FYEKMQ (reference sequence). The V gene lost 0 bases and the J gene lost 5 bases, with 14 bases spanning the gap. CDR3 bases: TGTGCCAGCAGCTTAGGCTGGGGGGAGGACCACGAGCAGTACTTC. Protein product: CASSLGWGEDHEQYF.

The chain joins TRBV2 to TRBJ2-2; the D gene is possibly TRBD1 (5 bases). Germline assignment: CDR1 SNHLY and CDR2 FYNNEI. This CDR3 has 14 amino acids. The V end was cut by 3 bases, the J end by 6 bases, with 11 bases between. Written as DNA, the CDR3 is TGTGCCAGCAGTGAGTCTGCAGGGCCCGGGGAGCTGTTTTTT. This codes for CASSESAGPGELFF.

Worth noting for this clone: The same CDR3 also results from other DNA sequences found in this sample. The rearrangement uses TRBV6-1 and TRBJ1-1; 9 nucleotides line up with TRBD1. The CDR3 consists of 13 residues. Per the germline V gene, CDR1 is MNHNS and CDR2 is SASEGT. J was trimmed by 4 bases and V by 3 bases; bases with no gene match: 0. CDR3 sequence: CASSEDRGTEAFF. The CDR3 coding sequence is TGTGCCAGCAGTGAGGACAGGGGCACTGAAGCTTTCTTT.

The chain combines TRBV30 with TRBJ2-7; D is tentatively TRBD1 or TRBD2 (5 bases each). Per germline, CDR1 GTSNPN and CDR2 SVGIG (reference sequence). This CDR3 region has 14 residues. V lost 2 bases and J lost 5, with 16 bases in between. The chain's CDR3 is CAWSSGQNPHEQYF. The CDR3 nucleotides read TGTGCCTGGAGTTCGGGGCAGAACCCCCACGAGCAGTACTTC.

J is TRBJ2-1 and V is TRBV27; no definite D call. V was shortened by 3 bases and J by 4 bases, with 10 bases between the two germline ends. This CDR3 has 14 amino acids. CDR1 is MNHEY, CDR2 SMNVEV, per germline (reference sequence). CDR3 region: CASSFWEGYNEQFF. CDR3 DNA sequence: TGTGCCAGCAGTTTCTGGGAAGGGTACAATGAGCAGTTCTTC.

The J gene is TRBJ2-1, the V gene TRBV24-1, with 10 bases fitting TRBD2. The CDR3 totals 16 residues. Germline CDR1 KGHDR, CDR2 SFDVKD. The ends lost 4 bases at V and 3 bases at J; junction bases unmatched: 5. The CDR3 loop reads CATSDPGLADYNEQFF. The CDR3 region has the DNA TGTGCCACCAGTGACCCCGGACTAGCGGACTACAATGAGCAGTTCTTC.

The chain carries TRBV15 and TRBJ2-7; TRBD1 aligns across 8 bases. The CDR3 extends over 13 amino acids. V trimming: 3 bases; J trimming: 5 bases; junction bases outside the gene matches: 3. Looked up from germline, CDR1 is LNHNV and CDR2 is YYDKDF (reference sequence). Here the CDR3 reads CATSRRTGNEQYF. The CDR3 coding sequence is TGTGCCACCAGCAGGAGGACAGGGAACGAGCAGTACTTC. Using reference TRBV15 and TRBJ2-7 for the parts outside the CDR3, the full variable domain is DAMVIQNPRYQVTQFGKPVTLSCSQTLNHNVMYWYQQKSSQAPKLLFHYYDKDFNNEADTPDNFQSRRPNTSFCFLDIRSPGLGDTAMYLCATSRRTGNEQYFGPGTRLTVT.

The CDR3 coding sequence is TGTGCCAGCAGCTTGACGGGAATCTACAATGAGCAGTTCTTC. Residues: CASSLTGIYNEQFF. J is TRBJ2-1 and V is TRBV5-5, with D possibly matching TRBD2 (5 bases). V was pared by 1 base and J by 3 bases, with 8 bases between. Germline lookup yields CDR1 SGHKS and CDR2 YYEKEE (reference sequence). The CDR3 covers 14 residues.

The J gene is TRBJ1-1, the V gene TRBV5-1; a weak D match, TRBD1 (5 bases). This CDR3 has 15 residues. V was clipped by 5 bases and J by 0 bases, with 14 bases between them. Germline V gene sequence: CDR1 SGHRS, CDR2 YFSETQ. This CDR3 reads CASRIGHLVNTEAFF. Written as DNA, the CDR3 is TGCGCCAGCAGAATTGGACACTTAGTGAACACTGAAGCTTTCTTT.

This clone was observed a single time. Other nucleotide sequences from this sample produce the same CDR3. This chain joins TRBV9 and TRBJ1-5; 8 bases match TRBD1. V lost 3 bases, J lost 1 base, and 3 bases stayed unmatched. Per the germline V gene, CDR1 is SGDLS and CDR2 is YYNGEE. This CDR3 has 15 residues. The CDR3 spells CASSAGQASNQPQHF. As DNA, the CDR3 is TGTGCCAGCAGCGCGGGACAGGCCAGCAATCAGCCCCAGCATTTT.

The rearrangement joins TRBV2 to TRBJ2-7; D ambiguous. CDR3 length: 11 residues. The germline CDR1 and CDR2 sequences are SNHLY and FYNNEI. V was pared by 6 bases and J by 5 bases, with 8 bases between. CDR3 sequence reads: CASSVYDEQYF. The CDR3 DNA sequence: TGTGCCAGCAGCGTATATGACGAGCAGTACTTC.